A selection of T cell receptor beta chains follows, all from one sample in a study of CD8 T cells in Susac syndrome. TCRdb fed the immunoSEQ multiplex PCR reads into MiXCR, producing one record per CDR3 protein. The table lists about 190,000 distinct CDR3 sequences, roughly 94% of them singletons. Sequencing was done on a sample of CD8+ T cells from PBMCs. The receptors come from a human donor with Susac syndrome. Each CDR3 is given with its conserved first and last residue. The order of the fields is D gene, J gene, clone size, V gene, CDR3 DNA, CDR3 protein. D genes are given only for firm matches. Where a row states a size, it is once, few, many or the class of an expanded clone; other rows omit it.

>-|TRBJ2-2|-|TRBV4-1
TGCGCCAGCAGTCTTTTGGCAGAAACCTCGTTCGCGAACACCGGGGAGCTGTTTTTT
CASSLLAETSFANTGELFF
>TRBD2|TRBJ2-7|-|TRBV7-6
TGTGCCAGCAGCCCACCTAGCGGGCTGAGCTCCTACGAGCAGTACTTC
CASSPPSGLSSYEQYF
>TRBD1|TRBJ1-1|-|TRBV5-1
TGCGCCAGCAGCCCGAGACAGGGTGGAACTGAAGCTTTCTTT
CASSPRQGGTEAFF
>TRBD2|TRBJ2-2|-|TRBV24-1
TGTGCCACCAGTGATTCCTTCTCTAGCGGAGACACCGGGGAGCTGTTTTTT
CATSDSFSSGDTGELFF
>-|TRBJ1-1|-|TRBV7-9
TGTGCCAGCAGCTCGCCCGGGGACACTGAAGCTTTCTTT
CASSSPGDTEAFF
>TRBD1|TRBJ1-1|-|TRBV29-1
TGCAGCACTGGACAGGCGAACACTGAAGCTTTCTTT
CSTGQANTEAFF
>-|TRBJ2-1|-|TRBV7-6
TGTGCCAGCAGCTTGGGCGAGGGATGGATTTTCTTC
CASSLGEGWIFF
>-|TRBJ2-7|-|TRBV28
TGTGCCACCAAGATTCATCTCCGAGGGTACGAGCAGTACTTC
CATKIHLRGYEQYF
>TRBD1|TRBJ2-7|few|TRBV9
TGTGCCAGCAGCCCCCAGGGGGTTTCCTACGAGCAGTACTTC
CASSPQGVSYEQYF
>-|TRBJ1-6|-|TRBV7-8
TGTGCCAGCAGCTGGACCCCCGGGACGGAAAATTCACCCCTCCACTTT
CASSWTPGTENSPLHF
>-|TRBJ1-1|-|TRBV20-1
TGCAGTGCCGTCGGGGGAATGAACACTGAAGCTTTCTTT
CSAVGGMNTEAFF
>-|TRBJ1-6|-|TRBV12-5
TGTGCTAGTGGTTTGGGCGTTCTAAGGGAAAATAATTCACCCCTCCACTTT
CASGLGVLRENNSPLHF
>-|TRBJ2-6|-|TRBV30
TGTGCCTGGAGTTCACAGTCCTCTGGGGCCAACGTCCTGACTTTC
CAWSSQSSGANVLTF
>TRBD2|TRBJ2-1|-|TRBV6-1
TGTGCCAGCAGTGAAGCCCTAGTAGCGGGAGGGAATAATGAGCAGTTCTTC
CASSEALVAGGNNEQFF
>-|TRBJ1-4|-|TRBV14
TGTGCCAGCGTAAAAGAGGCCTCTGAGAAGGGAAAACTGTTTTTT
CASVKEASEKGKLFF
>-|TRBJ1-2|-|TRBV9
TGTGCCAGCAGCGGCCGGGACACCGTCTACACCTTC
CASSGRDTVYTF
>-|TRBJ2-5|-|TRBV18
TGTGCCAGCTCACCGGGACTCCTGAAAGAGACCCAGTACTTC
CASSPGLLKETQYF
>TRBD1|TRBJ1-1|-|TRBV13
TGTGCCAGCAGCTTAAGAAGACAGGGGGCTGAAGCTTTCTTT
CASSLRRQGAEAFF
>-|TRBJ1-1|-|TRBV30
TGTGCCTGGGGTGTGGGAATCATGAACACTGAAGCTTTCTTT
CAWGVGIMNTEAFF
>-|TRBJ1-2|-|TRBV19
TGTGCCAGTAGTATCGGAGGGACCGGCTACACCTTC
CASSIGGTGYTF
>-|TRBJ2-1|-|TRBV20-1
TGCAGTGCTATCATGCGGACAAGCAATGAGCAGTTCTTC
CSAIMRTSNEQFF
>-|TRBJ2-5|-|TRBV15
TGTGCCACCAGCAGAGATCGGGGATTGGGAGAGACCCAGTACTTC
CATSRDRGLGETQYF
>TRBD1|TRBJ2-5|-|TRBV7-9
TGTGCCAGCAGCTCACAGGGGGCGTGGGAGACCCAGTACTTC
CASSSQGAWETQYF
>-|TRBJ2-3|-|TRBV5-6
TGTGCCAGCAGCTTGGGCGGGAGCACAGATACGCAGTATTTT
CASSLGGSTDTQYF
>-|TRBJ2-7|-|TRBV9
TGTGCCAGCAGCGTAGGGGTCGGCGGAGGAAACAAGCAGTACTTC
CASSVGVGGGNKQYF
>-|TRBJ2-7|-|TRBV29-1
TGCAGCGCCTTTGGCGAAAGCTCCTACGAGCAGTACTTC
CSAFGESSYEQYF